This record covers a single T cell receptor beta chain. What it recognizes is unknown. Germline V gene sequence: CDR1 SNHLY, CDR2 FYNNEI. This CDR3 contains 15 residues. Trimming stripped 10 bases from V and 2 bases from J, with 15 bases between. This specimen belongs to a study of cytomegalovirus exposure and HLA in healthy donors. PCR employed 60 Vbeta and 13 Jbeta primers. In the study's own analysis: Later, some 75 million unique TCR beta chains were counted in an analysis, and approximately 9.9 million of them were shared. Here immunoSEQ multiplex PCR was the method, and the copy in TCRdb shows in-frame clones only, minus some. That table gives V, J and clone size, and the DNA gave D and trimming. Of some 120,000 clones in the sample, 75% to 90% were seen once. Study-wide points: Later work found that TCR association rates differed between HLA loci; DRB1 had the most and HLA-C the fewest. Cytomegalovirus-associated status was assigned to about 170 TCR beta chains.

Specimen: PBMCs. The rearrangement uses TRBV2 and TRBJ2-6; D perhaps matches TRBD2 (5 bases). This TCR came from a woman in her twenties or thirties in good health and CMV-seropositive. CDR3 sequence: CAMEEAKTGANVLTF. The CDR3 DNA sequence: TGTGCCATGGAGGAAGCGAAGACTGGGGCCAACGTCCTGACTTTC.